These 10 T cell receptor beta chains were sequenced from one sample in a study of T cell clones after liver transplantation (dated 2019 in TCRdb). The method behind the library was the immunoSEQ multiplex PCR assay. TCRdb stores this immuneACCESS table with in-frame sequences only. Part of the clones is absent; in the studies checked, under half of the shortfall reflects unresolved V genes, and no reason is known for the rest. The sample data list more than 65,000 clones, and 80% of these were observed just once. 0.65% to 0.85% of the sample comes from the top ten. This specimen consisted of CD4+ T cells from blood, obtained 12 months after liver transplant. The receptors were gathered from a human patient who received a liver transplant. It is possible that, after a transplant, some T cells come from the graft donor.

The V call is TRBV9, the J call TRBJ2-2; D may be TRBD2 (7 bases). CDR3 length: 16 amino acids. Germline CDR1 SGDLS, CDR2 YYNGEE. V was pared by 4 bases and J by 6 bases, with 19 bases between. DNA for the CDR3: TGTGCCAGCAGCCCACGGGGGGCGGGAGTTGCCGGGGAGCTGTTTTTT. Translated: CASSPRGAGVAGELFF.

CDR3 amino acids: CASSKWDRGNEQFF. CDR3 nucleotide sequence: TGTGCCAGCAGCAAATGGGACAGGGGTAATGAGCAGTTCTTC. The chain uses TRBV9 and TRBJ2-1; 10 bases align to TRBD1. Germline-derived CDR1 and CDR2 are SGDLS and YYNGEE. V trimming: 4 bases; J trimming: 7 bases; junction bases outside the gene matches: 5. The length of the CDR3 is 14 residues.

The chain combines TRBV19 with TRBJ2-2, with 10 bases lining up with TRBD2. The CDR3 runs 16 residues. V lost 5 bases to trimming and J lost 6 bases; unmatched junction nucleotides: 9. CDR1 and CDR2 (germline): LNHDA, SQIVND (reference sequence). Here the CDR3 DNA reads TGTGCCAGTAGTGCCGTCAGCGGGAGGGCCGCCGGGGAGCTGTTTTTT. Its protein is CASSAVSGRAAGELFF.

The V call is TRBV5-4, the J call TRBJ1-1; unclear D gene. Deletions cut 1 base from V and 1 base from J, with 8 bases between. Germline-derived CDR1 and CDR2 are SGHNT and YYREEE (reference sequence). The CDR3 totals 14 residues. CDR3 in DNA: TGTGCCAGCAGCTTGATGTGGAGGAACACTGAAGCTTTCTTT. It encodes CASSLMWRNTEAFF.

Remarks on this clone: At the DNA level, this CDR3 is encoded by other sequences in the same sample as well. The chain links TRBV6-1 to TRBJ1-5; D call uncertain. Germline V gene sequence: CDR1 MNHNS, CDR2 SASEGT. CDR3 size: 15 residues. Trimming stripped 7 bases from V and 0 bases from J, with 13 bases between. The CDR3 nucleotides are TGTGCCAGCACTGACGGCGGGCGTAGCAATCAGCCCCAGCATTTT. This sequence encodes CASTDGGRSNQPQHF.

The CDR3 here is CASSLRAGANVLTF. The DNA for the CDR3 is TGTGCCAGCAGCCTCCGGGCTGGGGCCAACGTCCTGACTTTC. The V and J genes are TRBV7-9 and TRBJ2-6; D gene unclear. The V gene lost 5 bases and the J gene lost 2 bases, with 7 bases spanning the gap. Germline-derived CDR1 and CDR2 are SEHNR and FQNEAQ (reference sequence). The CDR3 is 14 residues long.

V usage is TRBV28 and J usage is TRBJ1-4; D call uncertain. V lost 5 bases and J lost 2, with 9 bases in between. The CDR3 contains 14 residues. The germline V gene encodes CDR1 MDHEN and CDR2 SYDVKM. The CDR3 DNA is TGTGCCAGCAGTCTGACGGATACTAATGAAAAACTGTTTTTT. It is translated as CASSLTDTNEKLFF.

J is TRBJ2-7 and V is TRBV2; D gene unclear. This CDR3 is built from 14 residues. Germline lookup yields CDR1 SNHLY and CDR2 FYNNEI. Trimming shortened V by 5 bases and J by 3 bases, and 14 bases separated the two germline ends. The CDR3 nucleotides read TGTGCCAGCAGTCTTCCCAGTCCCTACTACGAGCAGTACTTC. This codes for CASSLPSPYYEQYF. Filled out from reference TRBV2 and TRBJ2-7, the complete variable domain reads EPEVTQTPSHQVTQMGQEVILRCVPISNHLYFYWYRQILGQKVEFLVSFYNNEISEKSEIFDDQFSVERPDGSNFTLKIRSTKLEDSAMYFCASSLPSPYYEQYFGPGTRLTVT.

DNA of the CDR3: TGTGCCAGCTCACCACTAAGGGGGGAGATATACGAGCAGTACTTC. This sequence encodes CASSPLRGEIYEQYF. J is TRBJ2-7 and V is TRBV18, with D possibly called TRBD1 or TRBD2 (6 bases each). The CDR3 extends over 15 amino acids. V was shortened by 1 base and J by 4 bases, with 14 bases between the two germline ends. Germline lookup yields CDR1 KGHSH and CDR2 LQKENI.

The chain joins TRBV5-4 to TRBJ2-3, with D unresolved. This CDR3 comprises 13 residues. From germline, CDR1 is SGHNT and CDR2 YYREEE (reference sequence). Trimming removed 3 bases at V and 5 bases at J, with 10 bases between. The CDR3 DNA follows: TGTGCCAGCAGCTCGTACTCAGAAGATACGCAGTATTTT. Translating gives CASSSYSEDTQYF.